These 18 T cell receptor beta chains came from one sample sequenced in a study of identical twins. Each CDR3 protein is one row after TCRdb ran MiXCR on the 5' RACE reads. This table has roughly 690,000 distinct CDR3 sequences, 21% appearing once. These same data were also listed under a study on T cells expressing NK-cell markers.

The sequenced sample was PBMCs. These receptors came from a woman younger than 35 in good health.

This chain connects TRBV12-3 or TRBV12-4 to TRBJ1-5; no firm D call. CDR3 length equals 14 residues. V dropped 6 bases and J dropped 0 bases, with 9 bases sitting between them. CDR3 amino acids: CASSLTVSNQPQHF. The CDR3 nucleotides read TGTGCCAGCAGCCTAACAGTTAGCAATCAGCCCCAGCATTTT.

The chain uses TRBV29-1 and TRBJ2-1; 14 bases match TRBD2. CDR1 and CDR2 (germline): SQVTM, ANQGSEA. The CDR3 is made up of 20 amino acids. Trimming at V came to 1 base and at J to 6 bases, leaving 17 bases not matched to a gene. The CDR3 DNA reads as TGCAGCGTTGAAGGGTACGAGACTAGCGGGAGGGCCGCGGTTCTCAATGAGCAGTTCTTC. It specifies CSVEGYETSGRAAVLNEQFF.

In its sample, this clonotype was seen a few times. The genes are TRBV6-1 and TRBJ1-5; the D gene is possibly TRBD1 (5 bases). The germline gives CDR1 MNHNS, CDR2 SASEGT. The V end lost 7 bases, the J end lost 0 bases, and 7 bases lay between the germline ends. This CDR3 has 13 amino acids. CDR3 bases: TGTGCCAGCAAGGGGCGTAGCAATCAGCCCCAGCATTTT. This gives the protein CASKGRSNQPQHF.

The chain combines TRBV5-1 with TRBJ2-7, with TRBD2 matching 7 bases. The CDR3 is made up of 15 amino acids. J lost 6 bases, V lost 5 bases, and 14 bases had no gene match. Germline V gives CDR1 SGHRS, CDR2 YFSETQ. CDR3: CASRPPGGRDFEQYF. CDR3 DNA: TGCGCCAGCAGGCCCCCGGGAGGTAGGGATTTCGAGCAGTACTTC. Full variable domain (remainder filled in from reference TRBV5-1 and TRBJ2-7): KAGVTQTPRYLIKTRGQQVTLSCSPISGHRSVSWYQQTPGQGLQFLFEYFSETQRNKGNFPGRFSGRQFSNSRSEMNVSTLELGDSALYLCASRPPGGRDFEQYFGPGTRLTVT.

The chain couples TRBV7-6 to TRBJ2-1, with 7 bases fitting TRBD2. The CDR3 has 17 residues. Germline CDR1 SGHVS, CDR2 FNYEAQ. V shed 1 base, J shed 8 bases, and the junction held 14 bases outside the gene matches. The CDR3 here is CASSLVGGRSPTDEQFF. CDR3 in DNA: TGTGCCAGCAGCTTAGTCGGCGGGAGAAGCCCCACCGATGAGCAGTTCTTC.

This clonotype has a count of ten or more. V gene TRBV12-3 or TRBV12-4 combines with J gene TRBJ1-5; D perhaps matches TRBD1 (5 bases). The length of the CDR3 is 16 residues. Trimming shortened V by 5 bases and J by 4 bases, and 18 bases separated the two germline ends. The CDR3 DNA is TGTGCCAGCAGTCCGGGACGCCAGACCTGGAATCAGCCCCAGCATTTT. Translation: CASSPGRQTWNQPQHF.

This clonotype was seen a handful of times. The rearrangement links TRBV27 to TRBJ2-5, with 8 bases identical to TRBD2. The CDR3 loop spans 14 amino acids. The trim removed 6 bases at V and 3 bases at J, leaving 6 bases unmatched. The V gene's germline CDR1 is MNHEY and CDR2 SMNVEV (reference sequence). CDR3: CASRSAGGKETQYF. The CDR3 nucleotides read TGTGCCAGCAGATCCGCGGGGGGTAAAGAGACCCAGTACTTC.

The chain combines TRBV10-3 with TRBJ1-2; 7 bases are shared with TRBD1. V dropped 10 bases and J dropped 2; count of bases not matched to a gene: 10. The CDR3 extends over 14 amino acids. CDR1 is ENHRY and CDR2 is SYGVKD in the germline V gene. Here the CDR3 DNA reads TGTGCCACCAAGGAAGGGGGCGCAAACTATGGCTACACCTTC. This gives the protein CATKEGGANYGYTF.

V usage is TRBV6-1 and J usage is TRBJ1-2; perhaps TRBD1 as D (6 bases). There are 14 residues in the CDR3. Germline V gives CDR1 MNHNS, CDR2 SASEGT. Trimming stripped 6 bases from V and 3 bases from J, with 14 bases between. DNA for the CDR3: TGTGCCAGCAGGTCAACAGGGATCGACTATGGCTACACCTTC. Residues: CASRSTGIDYGYTF.

In this sample, this clonotype turned up many times. The rearrangement uses TRBV3-1 and TRBJ1-1; D gene ambiguous. This CDR3 is built from 13 residues. V dropped 1 base and J dropped 5 bases, with 8 bases sitting between them. Per germline, CDR1 LGHDT and CDR2 YNNKEL (reference sequence). The CDR3 nucleotides read TGTGCCAGCAGCCAAGTCTCGGGGACTGAAGCTTTCTTT. Translated, it gives CASSQVSGTEAFF.

The V gene is TRBV20-1, the J gene TRBJ1-1, with D maybe TRBD1 (5 bases). There are 11 residues in the CDR3. Germline V lookup: CDR1 DFQATT, CDR2 SNEGSKA (reference sequence). Trimming pared 6 bases from V and 9 bases from J, leaving 14 bases between. This CDR3 is CSAIQDFKAFF. The CDR3 DNA reads as TGCAGTGCCATACAGGATTTTAAAGCTTTCTTT.

The V gene is TRBV20-1, the J gene TRBJ2-1; a possible D gene is TRBD1 (5 bases). Germline loops: CDR1 DFQATT, CDR2 SNEGSKA (reference sequence). The CDR3 extends over 14 amino acids. V was pared by 1 base and J by 6 bases, with 13 bases between. CDR3 bases: TGCAGTGCTAGAGGACAGTTCATTATCAATGAGCAGTTCTTC. Protein sequence: CSARGQFIINEQFF.

As for this clonotype: A read error may be the cause here, since a much bigger clone is one base away. The chain carries TRBV12-3 or TRBV12-4 and TRBJ2-6, with D perhaps matching TRBD2 (6 bases). The CDR3 spans 15 residues. CDR3 coding DNA: TGTGCCAGCAGTTCCGGGGACTCTGGGGCCAACGTCCCGACTTTC. As protein: CASSSGDSGANVPTF.

In this sample, this clonotype turned up many times. The V call is TRBV24-1, the J call TRBJ2-2, with D possibly being TRBD1 or TRBD2 (5 bases each). The germline V gene encodes CDR1 KGHDR and CDR2 SFDVKD. V lost 10 bases and J 6 bases, leaving 8 bases between the germline ends. CDR3 size: 11 residues. The CDR3 spells CATGDPGELFF. As DNA, the CDR3 is TGTGCCACTGGGGACCCCGGGGAGCTGTTTTTT.

This sequence joins TRBV6-5 and TRBJ2-7; possibly TRBD1 or TRBD2 for D (5 bases each). CDR1 and CDR2 (germline): MNHEY, SVGAGI. V shed 2 bases and J shed 0 bases, with 11 bases lying between them. The CDR3 extends over 15 amino acids. CDR3 amino acids: CASSYDRGPSYEQYF. The CDR3, as DNA: TGTGCCAGCAGTTACGATCGGGGCCCCTCCTACGAGCAGTACTTC.

In this sample, this clonotype turned up a few times. The J gene is TRBJ2-7, the V gene TRBV5-1, with 7 positions matching TRBD1. The junction had 6 bases not matched to a gene; V was cut back by 5 bases and J by 1 base. CDR3 size: 14 residues. Germline CDR1 reads SGHRS; CDR2 reads YFSETQ. CDR3 protein: CASRSGQSSYEQYF. CDR3 DNA sequence: TGCGCCAGCAGATCGGGACAGAGTTCCTACGAGCAGTACTTC.

V usage is TRBV18 and J usage is TRBJ2-5; 7 positions match TRBD2. V lost 2 bases and J lost 5; bases outside the gene matches: 8. Germline CDR1 is KGHSH and CDR2 is LQKENI. The CDR3 is 15 residues long. In DNA, the CDR3 is TGTGCCAGCTCACCAGTGACTAGCTCGGGGGAGACCCAGTACTTC. Protein: CASSPVTSSGETQYF.

This clonotype was counted only a few times. The chain combines TRBV11-2 with TRBJ2-1; TRBD2 matches at 7 bases. CDR3 size: 17 residues. The V gene end was trimmed by 5 bases and the J gene end by 1 base; junction bases not matched to a gene: 11. Germline-derived CDR1 and CDR2 are SGHAT and FQNNGV. CDR3 in DNA: TGTGCCAGCAGCCCTATCGGCGGGGGACCTTCCTACAATGAGCAGTTCTTC. This gives the protein CASSPIGGGPSYNEQFF.